The following is a TCR beta chain sequence with its context. What it recognizes is unknown. Averaging roughly 100 mL, one heparinised blood draw was given by each donor. This entry is derived from a study of beta chain features in type 1 diabetes. Study-wide findings and caveats: Short templates might get an advantage during PCR, and this would be equal in patients and controls. Moderately but significantly shorter TCRB CDR3s were found in Type 1 diabetes patients in all four CD4+ subsets.

Germline V CDR1 and CDR2: SGHRS, YFSETQ. This CDR3 contains 13 residues. Trimming took off 4 bases at V and 5 bases at J, with 13 bases between the two ends. What was sequenced were expressed TCRB transcripts, since all of the isolated RNA had been reverse transcribed. Measured with immunoSEQ multiplex PCR; TCRdb has only the in-frame clones, and not every one. Among about 470,000 clones, about 29% were seen once, and the ten largest hold more than 0.055%. The material sequenced was naive CD4+ T cells from blood. The rearrangement links TRBV5-1 to TRBJ2-7, with D possibly TRBD1 on 5 matching bases. This sequence originates from a man between 18 and 35 years old in good health. In DNA form, the CDR3 reads TGCGCCAGCAGCACAGGTGGCTTAAACGAGCAGTACTTC. Translation gives CASSTGGLNEQYF.